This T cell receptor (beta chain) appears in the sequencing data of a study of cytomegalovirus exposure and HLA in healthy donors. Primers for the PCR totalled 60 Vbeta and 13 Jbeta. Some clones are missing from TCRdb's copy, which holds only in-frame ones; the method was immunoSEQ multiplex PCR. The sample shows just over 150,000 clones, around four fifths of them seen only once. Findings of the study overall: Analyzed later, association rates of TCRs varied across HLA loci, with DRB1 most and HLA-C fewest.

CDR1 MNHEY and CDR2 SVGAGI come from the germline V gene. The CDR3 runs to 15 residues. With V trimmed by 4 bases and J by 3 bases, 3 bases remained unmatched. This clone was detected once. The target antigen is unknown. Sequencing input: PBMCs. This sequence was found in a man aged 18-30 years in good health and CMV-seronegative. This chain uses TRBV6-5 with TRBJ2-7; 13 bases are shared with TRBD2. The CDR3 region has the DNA TGTGCCAGCAGTTCCCGGACTAGCGGGAGCTACGAGCAGTACTTC. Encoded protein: CASSSRTSGSYEQYF.